This record looks at one T cell receptor (beta chain) sequence and its context. Its antigen is still unknown. No much larger clone is present one base from it, and per-base qualities are unavailable. V loses 2 bases, J loses 8 bases, and the germline ends lie 13 bases apart. The CDR3 spans 14 residues, from the cysteine through the phenylalanine. Left in the record is the CDR3 DNA by itself, 42 bases read in frame from the first base. The CDR1 and CDR2 encoded by the germline V gene are SGHRS and YFSETQ. These data come from a study of blood T cell repertoires in COVID-19 (dated by TCRdb to 2020 to 2021). Regarding the complete study: Collaborator samples came from the United States, Italy and Spain and covered acute and convalescent phases of COVID-19. The prospective study material was composed of cDNA or gDNA derived from T cells, B-cell-depleted T cells, or PBMCs. Subjects who had been exposed to COVID-19, were actively infected with it, or had recovered from it provided the deeply sampled blood TCRbeta repertoires that made up the dataset. The repertoires were made available in a free public database intended to serve as a resource for research on the immune response to SARS-CoV-2. Samples came from the ongoing ImmuneRACE study (first 160 participants) plus 1,254 subjects from 6 global collaborators. A de-identified subject ID, COVID-19 status, age in years and sex were almost always included in the sample metadata. Where available, HLA class I and class II types were taken from metadata supplied by the sample provider and were not determined by assay-based typing. Overall study outcomes, separate from this receptor: Clinical and demographic metadata were provided uncurated, with the amount varying by source and participant.

TCRbeta CDR3 regions were amplified from genomic DNA using the immunoSEQ Assay, a bias-controlled multiplex PCR. Under the source paper's analysis protocol: The number of nucleated cells in each sample was estimated from the amplification of reference gene primers within the assay. Sequence reads were collapsed and filtered to measure the absolute abundance of every unique TCRbeta CDR3 rearrangement. For each sample, productive Simpson clonality was calculated as the square root of Simpson's diversity index over productive rearrangements. TCRdb mirrors the immuneACCESS table, restricted to in-frame sequences. Some clones are absent from its copies; in checked studies, under half trace to an unresolved V gene, and the reason for the others is unknown. V and J calls and clone size are as listed in that table; D and trimming were resolved from the DNA. The sample table records 120,000 to 150,000 clones; more than 80% of these occur just once. Together, the top ten hold about 8% of the sample.

Collaborating institutions collected whole blood in K2EDTA tubes following their own protocols. For TCRbeta analysis, collaborators shipped samples in one of three forms: frozen whole blood, isolated PBMCs, or DNA extracted from either of those sample types. This TCR came from a human donor with acute or convalescent COVID-19. The donor label of this sample is uncertain. The chain couples TRBV5-1 to TRBJ2-2, and the D gene may be TRBD1, 6 bases matching. Sequences were obtained from peripheral blood. Read as DNA, the sequence is TGCGCCAGCAGCTTCGTCAGGGGCGATGGGGAGCTGTTTTTT. Translated, this gives CASSFVRGDGELFF.